The source of this T cell receptor beta chain is a study of T cells after yellow fever vaccination. Study results and limitations: Booster samples showed a return of most primary-vaccination clones (under 97% CD4, around 88% CD8). Within FACS-sorted repertoires, abundant clonotypes contaminating from the bulk population could be present.

TCR cDNA was made by 5'RACE template switching, adding a universal primer site and UMIs. TCRdb fed the 5' RACE reads into MiXCR, producing one record per CDR3 protein. The sample includes a few hundred thousand distinct CDR3 sequences, over 3% of them seen just once. This clonotype occurred a few times. The antigen remains unidentified. This CDR3 is 13 amino acids long. Germline-derived CDR1 and CDR2 are LNHDA and SQIVND (reference sequence). This chain connects TRBV19 to TRBJ1-1; the D is unclear. This specimen was PBMCs, taken 15 days after the yellow fever booster vaccination. This TCR derives from a man aged 18 to 29 who received the YFV17D yellow fever vaccine. CDR3 nucleotide sequence: TGTGGCTCTACCTTCCGGTTGAACACTGAAGCTTTCTTT. It encodes CGSTFRLNTEAFF.